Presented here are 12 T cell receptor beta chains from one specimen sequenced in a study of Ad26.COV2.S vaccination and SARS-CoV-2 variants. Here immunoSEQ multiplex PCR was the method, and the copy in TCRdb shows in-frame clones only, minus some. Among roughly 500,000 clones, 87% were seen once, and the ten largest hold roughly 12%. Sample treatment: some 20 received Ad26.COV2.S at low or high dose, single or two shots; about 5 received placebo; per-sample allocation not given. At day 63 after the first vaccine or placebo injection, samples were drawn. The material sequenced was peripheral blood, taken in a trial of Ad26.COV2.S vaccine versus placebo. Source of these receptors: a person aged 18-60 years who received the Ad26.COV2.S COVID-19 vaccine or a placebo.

This CDR3 reads CATSQLGQGLQETQYF. Written as DNA, the CDR3 is TGTGCCACCAGCCAGCTCGGCCAGGGACTCCAAGAGACCCAGTACTTC. The chain is built from TRBV24-1 and TRBJ2-5; a possible D gene is TRBD2 (6 bases). Germline V CDR1 and CDR2: KGHDR, SFDVKD. V was cut by 7 bases and J by 1 base, with 18 bases left in between. This CDR3 is 16 amino acids long.

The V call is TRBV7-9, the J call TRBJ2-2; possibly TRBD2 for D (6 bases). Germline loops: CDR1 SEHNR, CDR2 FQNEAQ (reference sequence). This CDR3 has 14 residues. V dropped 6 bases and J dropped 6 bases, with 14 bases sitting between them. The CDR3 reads CASRAAGSAGELFF. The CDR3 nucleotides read TGTGCCAGCAGGGCGGCGGGGTCGGCCGGGGAGCTGTTTTTT.

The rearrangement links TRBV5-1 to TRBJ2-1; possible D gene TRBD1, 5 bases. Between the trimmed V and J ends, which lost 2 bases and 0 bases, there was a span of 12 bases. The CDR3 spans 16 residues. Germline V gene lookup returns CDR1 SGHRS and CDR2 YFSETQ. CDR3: CASSLGVPSSYNEQFF. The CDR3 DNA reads TGCGCCAGCAGCTTAGGGGTCCCGAGCTCCTACAATGAGCAGTTCTTC.

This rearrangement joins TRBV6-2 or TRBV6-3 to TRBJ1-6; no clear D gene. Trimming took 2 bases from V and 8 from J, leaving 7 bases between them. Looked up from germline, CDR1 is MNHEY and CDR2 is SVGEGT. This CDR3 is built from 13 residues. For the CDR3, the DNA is TGTGCCAGCAGTTACCAAGGAGATTCACCCCTCCACTTT. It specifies CASSYQGDSPLHF.

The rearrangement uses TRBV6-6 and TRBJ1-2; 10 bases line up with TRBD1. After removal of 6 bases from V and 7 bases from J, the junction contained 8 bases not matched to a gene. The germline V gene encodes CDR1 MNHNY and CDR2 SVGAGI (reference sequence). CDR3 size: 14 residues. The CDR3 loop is CASRATGGWSGYTF. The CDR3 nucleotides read TGTGCCAGCAGAGCGACAGGGGGCTGGTCTGGCTACACCTTC.

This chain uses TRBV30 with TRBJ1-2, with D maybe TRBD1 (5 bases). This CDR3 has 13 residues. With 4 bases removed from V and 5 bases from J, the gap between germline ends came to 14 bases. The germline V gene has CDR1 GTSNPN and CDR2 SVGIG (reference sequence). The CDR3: CAWTPRTSYGYTF. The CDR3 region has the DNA TGTGCCTGGACCCCGAGGACAAGTTATGGCTACACCTTC.

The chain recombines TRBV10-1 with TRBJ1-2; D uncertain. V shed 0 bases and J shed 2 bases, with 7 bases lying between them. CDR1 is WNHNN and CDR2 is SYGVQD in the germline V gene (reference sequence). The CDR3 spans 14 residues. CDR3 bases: TGCGCCAGCAGTGAGTCGAAACAGAACTATGGCTACACCTTC. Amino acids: CASSESKQNYGYTF.

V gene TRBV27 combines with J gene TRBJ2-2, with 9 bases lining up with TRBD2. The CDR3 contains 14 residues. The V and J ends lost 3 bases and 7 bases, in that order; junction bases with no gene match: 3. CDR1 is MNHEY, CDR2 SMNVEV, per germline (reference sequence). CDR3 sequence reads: CASSFSGSHGELFF. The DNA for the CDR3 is TGTGCCAGCAGTTTTAGCGGGAGCCACGGGGAGCTGTTTTTT.

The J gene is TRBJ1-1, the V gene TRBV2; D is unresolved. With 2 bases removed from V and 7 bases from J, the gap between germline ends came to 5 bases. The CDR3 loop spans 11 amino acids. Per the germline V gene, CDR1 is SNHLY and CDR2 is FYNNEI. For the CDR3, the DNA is TGTGCCAGCAGTGAACAGGATGAAGCTTTCTTT. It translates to CASSEQDEAFF.

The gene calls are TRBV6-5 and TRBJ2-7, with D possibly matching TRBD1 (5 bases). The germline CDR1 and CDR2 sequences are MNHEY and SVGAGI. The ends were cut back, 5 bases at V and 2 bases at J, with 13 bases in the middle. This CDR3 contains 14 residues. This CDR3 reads CASSTSQGTYEQYF. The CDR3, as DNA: TGTGCCAGCAGTACCTCTCAGGGTACCTACGAGCAGTACTTC.

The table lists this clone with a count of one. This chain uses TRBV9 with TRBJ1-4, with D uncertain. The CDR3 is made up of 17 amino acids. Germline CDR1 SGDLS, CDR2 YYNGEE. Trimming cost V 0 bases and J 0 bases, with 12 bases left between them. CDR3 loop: CASSVEIDRATNEKLFF. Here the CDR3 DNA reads TGTGCCAGCAGCGTAGAAATCGACCGAGCAACTAATGAAAAACTGTTTTTT.

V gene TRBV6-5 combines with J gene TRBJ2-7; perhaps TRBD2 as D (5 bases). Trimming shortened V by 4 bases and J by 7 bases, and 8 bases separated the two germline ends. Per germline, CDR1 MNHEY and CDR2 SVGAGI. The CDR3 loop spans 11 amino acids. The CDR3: CASSSRVEQYF. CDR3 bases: TGTGCCAGCAGTTCGAGGGTAGAGCAGTACTTC.